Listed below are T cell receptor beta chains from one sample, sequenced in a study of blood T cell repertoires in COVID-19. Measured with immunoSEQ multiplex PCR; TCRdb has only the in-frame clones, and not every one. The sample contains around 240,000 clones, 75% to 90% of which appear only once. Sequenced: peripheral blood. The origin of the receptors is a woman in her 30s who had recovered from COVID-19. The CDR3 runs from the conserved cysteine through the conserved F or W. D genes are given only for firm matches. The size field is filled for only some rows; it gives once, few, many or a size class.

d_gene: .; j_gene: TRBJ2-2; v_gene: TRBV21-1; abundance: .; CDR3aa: CASSRQGASHTTGELFF; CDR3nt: TGTGCCAGCAGCAGACAGGGGGCGTCCCACACCACCGGGGAGCTGTTTTTT
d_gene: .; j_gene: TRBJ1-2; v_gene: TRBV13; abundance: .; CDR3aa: CASSFGTRPSYGYTF; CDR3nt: TGTGCCAGCAGCTTTGGGACAAGGCCAAGCTATGGCTACACCTTC
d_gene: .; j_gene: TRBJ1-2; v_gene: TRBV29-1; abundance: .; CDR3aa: CSVPQGSNYGYTF; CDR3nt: TGCAGCGTCCCACAGGGATCCAACTATGGCTACACCTTC
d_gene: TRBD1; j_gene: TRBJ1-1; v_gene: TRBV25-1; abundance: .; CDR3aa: CASRQTGTGLSTGAFF; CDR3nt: TGTGCCAGCAGGCAGACCGGGACAGGGCTCTCTACCGGAGCTTTCTTT
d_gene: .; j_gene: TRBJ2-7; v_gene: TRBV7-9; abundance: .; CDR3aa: CASRTQGSSYEQYF; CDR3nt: TGTGCCAGCAGAACCCAGGGTAGCTCCTACGAGCAGTACTTC
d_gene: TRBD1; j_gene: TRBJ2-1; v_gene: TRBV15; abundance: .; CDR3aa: CATGLGQGVNEQFF; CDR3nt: TGTGCCACCGGCCTGGGACAGGGGGTAAATGAGCAGTTCTTC
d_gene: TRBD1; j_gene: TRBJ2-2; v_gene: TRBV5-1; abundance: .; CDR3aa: CASSPGTGNTGELFF; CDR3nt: TGCGCCAGCAGCCCCGGGACAGGGAACACCGGGGAGCTGTTTTTT
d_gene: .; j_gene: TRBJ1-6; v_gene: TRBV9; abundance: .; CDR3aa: CASSVESRRDSPLHF; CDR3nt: TGTGCCAGCAGCGTAGAGTCGCGGAGAGATTCACCCCTCCACTTT
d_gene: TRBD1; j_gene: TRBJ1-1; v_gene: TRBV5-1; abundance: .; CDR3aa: CASSVLPGQGEAFF; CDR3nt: TGCGCCAGCAGCGTTCTGCCGGGACAGGGGGAAGCTTTCTTT
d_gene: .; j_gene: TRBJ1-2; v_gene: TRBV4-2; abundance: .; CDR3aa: CASSQEQGSYGYTF; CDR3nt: TGTGCCAGCAGCCAAGAGCAGGGGTCCTATGGCTACACCTTC
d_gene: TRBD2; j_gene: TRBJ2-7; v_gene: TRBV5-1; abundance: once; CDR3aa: CASSSGGGPDYEQYF; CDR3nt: TGCGCCAGCAGCTCGGGCGGGGGGCCTGACTACGAGCAGTACTTC
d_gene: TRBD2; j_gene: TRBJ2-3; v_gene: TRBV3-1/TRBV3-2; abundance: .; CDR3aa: CASSQVAGGHADTQYF; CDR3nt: TGTGCCAGCAGCCAAGTAGCGGGGGGGCACGCAGATACGCAGTATTTT
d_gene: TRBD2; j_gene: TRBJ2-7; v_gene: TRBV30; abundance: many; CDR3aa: CAWSVPPRLARTYEQYF; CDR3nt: TGTGCCTGGAGTGTACCCCCCCGACTAGCGAGGACCTACGAGCAGTACTTC
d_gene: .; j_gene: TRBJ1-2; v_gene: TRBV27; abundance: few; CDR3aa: CASSLSGSYGYTF; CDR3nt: TGTGCCAGCAGTTTATCGGGCAGCTATGGCTACACCTTC
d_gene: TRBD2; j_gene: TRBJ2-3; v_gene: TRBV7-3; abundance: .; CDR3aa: CASSRGGLSTDTQYF; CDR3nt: TGTGCCAGCAGCCGCGGGGGGTTAAGCACAGATACGCAGTATTTT
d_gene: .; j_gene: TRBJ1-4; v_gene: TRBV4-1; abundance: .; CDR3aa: CASRRGTNEKLFF; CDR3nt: TGCGCCAGCCGCAGGGGAACTAATGAAAAACTGTTTTTT
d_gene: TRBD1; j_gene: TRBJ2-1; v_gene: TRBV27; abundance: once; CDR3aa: CASRNRGRDNEQFF; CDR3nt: TGTGCCAGCAGAAACAGGGGACGGGACAATGAGCAGTTCTTC
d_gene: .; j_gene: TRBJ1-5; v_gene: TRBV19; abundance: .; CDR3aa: CASSVRGSPQHF; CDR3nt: TGTGCCAGTAGTGTCCGCGGGTCACCCCAGCATTTT
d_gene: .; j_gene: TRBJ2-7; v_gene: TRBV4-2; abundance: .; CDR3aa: CASSQDLAALYEQYF; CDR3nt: TGTGCCAGCAGCCAAGATCTAGCCGCGCTCTACGAGCAGTACTTC
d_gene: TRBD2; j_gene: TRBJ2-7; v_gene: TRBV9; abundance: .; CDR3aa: CASSVLAGGRDEQYF; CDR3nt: TGTGCCAGCAGCGTACTAGCGGGGGGGCGAGACGAGCAGTACTTC
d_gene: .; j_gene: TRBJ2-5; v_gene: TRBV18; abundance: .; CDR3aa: CASSPWQQETQYF; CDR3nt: TGTGCCAGCTCACCGTGGCAGCAAGAGACCCAGTACTTC
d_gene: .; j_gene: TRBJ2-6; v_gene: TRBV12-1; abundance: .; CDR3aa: CASSPEGAGGTGANVLTF; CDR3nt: TGTGCCAGCAGCCCAGAGGGTGCAGGGGGAACTGGGGCCAACGTCCTGACTTTC
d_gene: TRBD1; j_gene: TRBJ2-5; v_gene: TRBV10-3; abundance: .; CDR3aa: CAISEGGQGGYETQYF; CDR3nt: TGTGCCATCAGTGAGGGGGGACAGGGGGGCTATGAGACCCAGTACTTC
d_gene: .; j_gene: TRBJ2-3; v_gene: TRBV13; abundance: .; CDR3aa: CASSSTPTGGLPDTQYF; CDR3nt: TGTGCCAGCAGCTCGACCCCGACGGGGGGCCTCCCAGATACGCAGTATTTT
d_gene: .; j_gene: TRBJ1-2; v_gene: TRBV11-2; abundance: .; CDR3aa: CASSLVRSSYGYTF; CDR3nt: TGTGCCAGCAGCTTAGTTCGGTCTTCCTATGGCTACACCTTC
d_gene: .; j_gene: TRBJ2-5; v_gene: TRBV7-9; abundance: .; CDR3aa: CASSPLDGQETQYF; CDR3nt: TGTGCCAGCAGCCCGCTTGACGGGCAAGAGACCCAGTACTTC
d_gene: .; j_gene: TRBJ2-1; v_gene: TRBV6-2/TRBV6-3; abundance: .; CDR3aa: CASSVQRPLYNEQFF; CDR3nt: TGTGCCAGCAGCGTACAGAGACCTCTCTACAATGAGCAGTTCTTC
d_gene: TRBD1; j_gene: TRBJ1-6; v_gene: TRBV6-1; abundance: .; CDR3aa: CASSEAGGQGSLHF; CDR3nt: TGTGCCAGCAGTGAAGCGGGTGGACAGGGATCCCTCCACTTT
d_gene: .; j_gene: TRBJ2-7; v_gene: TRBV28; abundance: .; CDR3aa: CASSGRGSRLGSYEQYF; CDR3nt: TGTGCCAGCAGTGGCAGGGGTTCTCGGTTGGGCTCCTACGAGCAGTACTTC
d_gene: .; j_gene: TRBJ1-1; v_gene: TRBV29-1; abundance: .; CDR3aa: CSVVTQLNTEAFF; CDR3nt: TGCAGCGTTGTGACACAGCTCAACACTGAAGCTTTCTTT
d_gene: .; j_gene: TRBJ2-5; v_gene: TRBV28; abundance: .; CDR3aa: CASSPPRKGETQYF; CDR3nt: TGTGCCAGCAGTCCACCCCGGAAGGGGGAGACCCAGTACTTC
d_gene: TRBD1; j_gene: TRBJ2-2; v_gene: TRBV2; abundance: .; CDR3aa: CASSGDRAWNAGELFF; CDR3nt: TGTGCCAGCAGTGGGGACAGGGCTTGGAACGCCGGGGAGCTGTTTTTT
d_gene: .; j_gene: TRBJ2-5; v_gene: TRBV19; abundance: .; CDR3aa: CASSIGPQLTQYF; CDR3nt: TGTGCCAGTAGTATAGGGCCCCAGTTGACCCAGTACTTC
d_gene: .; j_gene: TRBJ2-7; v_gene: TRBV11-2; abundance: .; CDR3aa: CASSSGYEQYF; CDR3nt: TGTGCCAGCAGTTCAGGGTACGAGCAGTACTTC